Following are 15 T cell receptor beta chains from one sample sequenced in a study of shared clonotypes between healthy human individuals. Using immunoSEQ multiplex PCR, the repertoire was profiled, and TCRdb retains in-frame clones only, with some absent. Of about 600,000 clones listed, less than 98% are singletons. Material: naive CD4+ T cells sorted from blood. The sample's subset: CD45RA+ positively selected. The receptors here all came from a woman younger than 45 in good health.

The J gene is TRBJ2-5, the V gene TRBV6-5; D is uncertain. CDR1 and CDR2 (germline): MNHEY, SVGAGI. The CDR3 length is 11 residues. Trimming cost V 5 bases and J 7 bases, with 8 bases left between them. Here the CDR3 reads CASSQLWTQYF. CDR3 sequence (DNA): TGTGCCAGCAGTCAGTTGTGGACCCAGTACTTC.

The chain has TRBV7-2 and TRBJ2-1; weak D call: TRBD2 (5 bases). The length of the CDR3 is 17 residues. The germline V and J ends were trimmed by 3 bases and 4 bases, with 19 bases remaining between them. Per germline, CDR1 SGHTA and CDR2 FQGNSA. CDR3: CASSFALLRRGYNEQFF. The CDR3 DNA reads TGTGCCAGCAGCTTCGCCCTTTTACGCCGCGGGTACAATGAGCAGTTCTTC. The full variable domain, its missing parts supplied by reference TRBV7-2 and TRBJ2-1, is GAGVSQSPSNKVTEKGKDVELRCDPISGHTALYWYRQSLGQGLEFLIYFQGNSAPDKSGLPSDRFSAERTGGSVSTLTIQRTQQEDSAVYLCASSFALLRRGYNEQFFGPGTRLTVL.

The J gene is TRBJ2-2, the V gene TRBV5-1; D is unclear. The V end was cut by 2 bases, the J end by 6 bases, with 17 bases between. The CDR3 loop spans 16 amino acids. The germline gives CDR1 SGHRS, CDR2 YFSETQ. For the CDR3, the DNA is TGCGCCAGCAGCTTCACCGTAGCCATAGATGCCGGGGAGCTGTTTTTT. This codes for CASSFTVAIDAGELFF.

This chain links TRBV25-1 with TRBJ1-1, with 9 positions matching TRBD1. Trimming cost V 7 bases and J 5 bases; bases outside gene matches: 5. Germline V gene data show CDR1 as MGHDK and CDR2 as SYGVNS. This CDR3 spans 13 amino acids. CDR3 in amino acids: CASTTGGGTEAFF. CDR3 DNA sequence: TGTGCCAGCACGACAGGGGGGGGAACTGAAGCTTTCTTT.

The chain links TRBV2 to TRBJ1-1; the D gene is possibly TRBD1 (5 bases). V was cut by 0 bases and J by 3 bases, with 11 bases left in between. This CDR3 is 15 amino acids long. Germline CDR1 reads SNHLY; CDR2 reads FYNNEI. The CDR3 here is CASSEALQVHTEAFF. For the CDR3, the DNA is TGTGCCAGCAGTGAAGCGCTACAGGTACACACTGAAGCTTTCTTT.

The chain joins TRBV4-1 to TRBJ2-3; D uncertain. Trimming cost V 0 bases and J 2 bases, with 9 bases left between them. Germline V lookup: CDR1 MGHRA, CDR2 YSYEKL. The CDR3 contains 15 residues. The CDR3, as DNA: TGCGCCAGCAGCCAAGAGGCTCTATTCACAGATACGCAGTATTTT. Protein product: CASSQEALFTDTQYF.

For the CDR3, the DNA is TGCGCCAGCAGCCGACGACAGGGTACGGATTCACCCCTCCACTTT. Translation gives CASSRRQGTDSPLHF. The J gene is TRBJ1-6, the V gene TRBV5-1; 7 bases are shared with TRBD1. CDR1 SGHRS and CDR2 YFSETQ come from the germline V gene. J was trimmed by 8 bases and V by 4 bases; bases with no gene match: 9. The CDR3 spans 15 residues.

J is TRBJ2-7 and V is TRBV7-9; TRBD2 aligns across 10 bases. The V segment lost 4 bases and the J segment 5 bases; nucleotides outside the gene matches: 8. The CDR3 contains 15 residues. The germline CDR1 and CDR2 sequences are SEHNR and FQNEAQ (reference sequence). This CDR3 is CASSSASGRANEQYF. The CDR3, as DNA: TGTGCCAGCAGCTCTGCTAGCGGGAGAGCTAACGAGCAGTACTTC.

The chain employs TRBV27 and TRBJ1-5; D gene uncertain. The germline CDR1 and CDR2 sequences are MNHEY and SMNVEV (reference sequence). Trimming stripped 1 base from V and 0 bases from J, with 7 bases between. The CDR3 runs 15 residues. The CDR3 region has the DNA TGTGCCAGCAGTTTATGGTTACTTAGCAATCAGCCCCAGCATTTT. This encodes CASSLWLLSNQPQHF.

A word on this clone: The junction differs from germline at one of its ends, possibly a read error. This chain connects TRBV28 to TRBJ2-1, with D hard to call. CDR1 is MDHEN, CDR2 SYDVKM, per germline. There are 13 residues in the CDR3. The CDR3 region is CASRFQVGNEQFF. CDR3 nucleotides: TGTGCCAGCCGTTTCCAAGTGGGTAATGAGCAGTTCTTC. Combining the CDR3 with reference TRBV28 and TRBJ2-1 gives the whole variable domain DVKVTQSSRYLVKRTGEKVFLECVQDMDHENMFWYRQDPGLGLRLIYFSYDVKMKEKGDIPEGYSVSREKKERFSLILESASTNQTSMYLCASRFQVGNEQFFGPGTRLTVL.

As DNA, the CDR3 is TGTGCCAGCCGGCTAGGATCAGGGGGCAATGAGCAGTTCTTC. Translating it yields CASRLGSGGNEQFF. The gene calls are TRBV6-1 and TRBJ2-1; TRBD1 aligns across 7 bases. Germline CDR1 is MNHNS and CDR2 is SASEGT. This CDR3 is 14 amino acids long. The junction had 10 bases not matched to a gene; V was cut back by 8 bases and J by 6 bases.

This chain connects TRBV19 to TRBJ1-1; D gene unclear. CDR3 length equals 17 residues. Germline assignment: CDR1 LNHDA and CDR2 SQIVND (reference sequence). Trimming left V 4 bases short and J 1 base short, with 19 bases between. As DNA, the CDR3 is TGTGCCAGTAGTACGATCTTTGAGCGGTGGGAGAACACTGAAGCTTTCTTT. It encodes CASSTIFERWENTEAFF.

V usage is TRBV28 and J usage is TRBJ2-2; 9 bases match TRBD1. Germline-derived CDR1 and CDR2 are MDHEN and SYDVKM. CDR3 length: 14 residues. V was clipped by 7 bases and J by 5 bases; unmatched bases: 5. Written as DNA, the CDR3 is TGTGCCAGCATGACAGGGGGAAAGACCGGGGAGCTGTTTTTT. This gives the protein CASMTGGKTGELFF.

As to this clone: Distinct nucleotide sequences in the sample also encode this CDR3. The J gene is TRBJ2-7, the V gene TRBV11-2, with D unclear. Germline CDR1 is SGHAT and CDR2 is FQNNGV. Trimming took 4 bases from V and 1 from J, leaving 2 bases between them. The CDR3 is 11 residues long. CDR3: CASSSSYEQYF. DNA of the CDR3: TGTGCCAGCAGCTCTTCCTACGAGCAGTACTTC.

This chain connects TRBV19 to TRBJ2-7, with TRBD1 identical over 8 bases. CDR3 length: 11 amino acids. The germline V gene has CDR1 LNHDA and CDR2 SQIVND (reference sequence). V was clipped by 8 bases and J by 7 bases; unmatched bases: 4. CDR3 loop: CASEQGAEQYF. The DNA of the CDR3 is TGTGCCAGTGAGCAGGGGGCTGAGCAGTACTTC.